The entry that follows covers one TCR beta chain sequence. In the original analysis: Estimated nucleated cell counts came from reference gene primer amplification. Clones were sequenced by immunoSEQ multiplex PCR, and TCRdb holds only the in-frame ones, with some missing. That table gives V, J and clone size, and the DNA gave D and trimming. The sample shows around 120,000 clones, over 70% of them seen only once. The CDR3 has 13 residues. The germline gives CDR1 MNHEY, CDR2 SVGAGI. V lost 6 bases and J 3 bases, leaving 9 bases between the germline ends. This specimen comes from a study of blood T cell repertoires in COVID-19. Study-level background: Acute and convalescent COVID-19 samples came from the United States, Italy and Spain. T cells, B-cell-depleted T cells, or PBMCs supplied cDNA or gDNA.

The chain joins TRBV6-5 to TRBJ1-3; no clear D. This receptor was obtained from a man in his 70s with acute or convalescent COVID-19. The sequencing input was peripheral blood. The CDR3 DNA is TGTGCCAGCAGAAAAACGGGTGGAAACACCATATATTTT. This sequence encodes CASRKTGGNTIYF.